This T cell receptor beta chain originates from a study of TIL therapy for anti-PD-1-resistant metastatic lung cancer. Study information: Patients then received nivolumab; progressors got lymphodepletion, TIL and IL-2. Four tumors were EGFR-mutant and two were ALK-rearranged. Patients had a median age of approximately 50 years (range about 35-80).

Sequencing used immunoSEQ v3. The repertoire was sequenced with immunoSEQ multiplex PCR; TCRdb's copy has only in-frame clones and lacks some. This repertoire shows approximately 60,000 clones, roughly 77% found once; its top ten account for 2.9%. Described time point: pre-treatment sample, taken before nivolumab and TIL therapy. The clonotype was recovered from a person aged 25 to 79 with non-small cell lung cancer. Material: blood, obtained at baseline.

Here the CDR3 DNA reads TGTGCCAGCAGTTCCCCTAGCGGGGGGCCACCAGATACGCAGTATTTT. Encoded protein: CASSSPSGGPPDTQYF. The chain uses TRBV6-5 and TRBJ2-3; TRBD2 agrees at 11 bases. Losses at the gene ends were 4 bases for V and 4 bases for J; bases not matched to a gene: 7. Germline CDR1 MNHEY, CDR2 SVGAGI. The CDR3 consists of 16 residues.